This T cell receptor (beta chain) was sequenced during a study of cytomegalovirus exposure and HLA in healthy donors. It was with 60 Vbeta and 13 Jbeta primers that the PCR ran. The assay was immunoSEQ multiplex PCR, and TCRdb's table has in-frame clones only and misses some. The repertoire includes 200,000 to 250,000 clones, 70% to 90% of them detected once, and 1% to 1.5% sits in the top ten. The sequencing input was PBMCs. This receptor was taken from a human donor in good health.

The CDR3 spells CASSRQGGQPQHF. Here the CDR3 DNA reads TGTGCCAGCAGTAGACAGGGAGGCCAGCCCCAGCATTTT. The chain recombines TRBV9 with TRBJ1-5; 7 bases are shared with TRBD1. The germline V gene encodes CDR1 SGDLS and CDR2 YYNGEE. Losses at the gene ends were 5 bases for V and 7 bases for J; bases not matched to a gene: 6. The CDR3 is 13 amino acids.